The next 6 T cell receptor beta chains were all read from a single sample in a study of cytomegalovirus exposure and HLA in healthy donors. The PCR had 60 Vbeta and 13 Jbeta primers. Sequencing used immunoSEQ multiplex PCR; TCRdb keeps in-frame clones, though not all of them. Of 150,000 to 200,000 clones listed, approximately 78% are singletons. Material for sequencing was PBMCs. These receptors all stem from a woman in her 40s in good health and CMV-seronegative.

CDR3 in amino acids: CASSKGWRVNTEAFF. The CDR3 nucleotides are TGTGCCAGCAGCAAAGGGTGGAGGGTGAACACTGAAGCTTTCTTT. The V call is TRBV6-5, the J call TRBJ1-1; D remains unclear. The CDR3 contains 15 residues. Germline V gives CDR1 MNHEY, CDR2 SVGAGI. V was pared by 6 bases and J by 0 bases, with 14 bases between.

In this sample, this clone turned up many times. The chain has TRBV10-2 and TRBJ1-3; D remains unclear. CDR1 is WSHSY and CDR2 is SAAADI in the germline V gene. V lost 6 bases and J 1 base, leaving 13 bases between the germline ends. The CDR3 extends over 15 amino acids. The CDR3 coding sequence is TGCGCCAGCAGAGACGGACTGTATTCTGGAAACACCATATATTTT. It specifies CASRDGLYSGNTIYF.

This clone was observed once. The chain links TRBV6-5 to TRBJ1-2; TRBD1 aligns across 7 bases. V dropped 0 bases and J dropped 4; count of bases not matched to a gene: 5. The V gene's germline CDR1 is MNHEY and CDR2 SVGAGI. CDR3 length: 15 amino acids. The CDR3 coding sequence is TGTGCCAGCAGTTACTCAGGCGGGACAGTCTATGGCTACACCTTC. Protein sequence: CASSYSGGTVYGYTF.

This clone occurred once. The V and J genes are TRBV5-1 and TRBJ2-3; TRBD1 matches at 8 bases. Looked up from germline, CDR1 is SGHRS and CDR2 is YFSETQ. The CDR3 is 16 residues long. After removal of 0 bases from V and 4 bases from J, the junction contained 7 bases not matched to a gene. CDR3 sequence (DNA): TGCGCCAGCAGCTTGGTGGGCAGGGGGCCTGCAGATACGCAGTATTTT. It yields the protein CASSLVGRGPADTQYF.

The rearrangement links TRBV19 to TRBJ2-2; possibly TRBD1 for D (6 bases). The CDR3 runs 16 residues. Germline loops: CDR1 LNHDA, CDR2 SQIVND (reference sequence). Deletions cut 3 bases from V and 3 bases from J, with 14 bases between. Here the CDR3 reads CASSIGWRTDTGELFF. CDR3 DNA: TGTGCCAGTAGTATCGGGTGGAGGACAGACACCGGGGAGCTGTTTTTT.

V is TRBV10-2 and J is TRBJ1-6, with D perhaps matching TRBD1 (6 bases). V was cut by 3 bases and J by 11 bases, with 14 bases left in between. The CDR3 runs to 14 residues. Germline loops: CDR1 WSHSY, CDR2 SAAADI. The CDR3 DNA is TGCGCCAGCAGTGAAAACAGGGAAATTCCACCCCTCCACTTT. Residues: CASSENREIPPLHF.